Presented here are 8 T cell receptor beta chains from one specimen sequenced in a study of beta chain features in type 1 diabetes. No cognate antigen is known for these TCRs. Study-level results: Shortening of TCRB CDR3s, moderate but significant, appeared in all four CD4+ subsets of Type 1 diabetes patients.

Every isolated RNA sample was fully reverse transcribed, so sequencing captured expressed TCRB transcripts. TCRdb's table, derived via immunoSEQ multiplex PCR, lists solely in-frame clones and lacks some. The table records roughly 100,000 clones, 25% to 30% of them present only once. The specimen was central memory CD4+ T cells from blood. These receptors were obtained from a woman aged 18-35 years with type 1 diabetes.

The gene calls are TRBV30 and TRBJ2-2, with 7 bases fitting TRBD2. The CDR3 runs 13 residues. Germline CDR1 GTSNPN, CDR2 SVGIG (reference sequence). Germline trimming cut 0 bases from V and 8 bases from J; bases unmatched to any gene: 3. CDR3 sequence reads: CAWSVQAGGELFF. In nucleotides, the CDR3 is TGTGCCTGGAGTGTACAAGCGGGAGGGGAGCTGTTTTTT.

The V call is TRBV9, the J call TRBJ2-2; D gene uncertain. The CDR3 length is 14 residues. The V end was cut by 0 bases, the J end by 1 base, with 4 bases between. Germline-derived CDR1 and CDR2 are SGDLS and YYNGEE. Here the CDR3 reads CASSVAENTGELFF. The DNA for the CDR3 is TGTGCCAGCAGCGTAGCAGAGAACACCGGGGAGCTGTTTTTT. The entire variable domain, with the rest obtained from reference TRBV9 and TRBJ2-2, is as follows: DSGVTQTPKHLITATGQRVTLRCSPRSGDLSVYWYQQSLDQGLQFLIQYYNGEERAKGNILERFSAQQFPDLHSELNLSSLELGDSALYFCASSVAENTGELFFGEGSRLTVL.

The chain carries TRBV2 and TRBJ1-1, with a possible D match to TRBD1 (6 bases). This CDR3 region has 15 residues. CDR1 SNHLY and CDR2 FYNNEI come from the germline V gene. V lost 6 bases and J lost 5, with 19 bases in between. The CDR3 DNA reads as TGTGCCAGCAGCCCCAGGGGACAACGAGGGACTGAAGCTTTCTTT. Protein sequence: CASSPRGQRGTEAFF.

This clone has at least ten counts. The chain uses TRBV29-1 and TRBJ1-1; TRBD1 agrees at 8 bases. Per the germline V gene, CDR1 is SQVTM and CDR2 is ANQGSEA. The CDR3 runs 12 residues. Germline trimming cut 7 bases from V and 3 bases from J; bases unmatched to any gene: 4. CDR3 bases: TGCAGCGCCGACAGGGGAGACACTGAAGCTTTCTTT. As protein: CSADRGDTEAFF.

This clone occurred a few times. V gene TRBV10-3 combines with J gene TRBJ2-1; no definite D call. The CDR3 spans 15 residues. V was shortened by 0 bases and J by 0 bases, with 6 bases between the two germline ends. Germline V CDR1 and CDR2: ENHRY, SYGVKD. In DNA form, the CDR3 reads TGTGCCATCAGTGAGTCGCTAGTCTCCTACAATGAGCAGTTCTTC. It translates to CAISESLVSYNEQFF.

V and J are TRBV2 and TRBJ2-3; no reliable D call. Trimming removed 5 bases at V and 0 bases at J, with 9 bases between. The CDR3 runs 14 residues. Germline-derived CDR1 and CDR2 are SNHLY and FYNNEI. This chain's CDR3 is CASSRSTSTDTQYF. The DNA of the CDR3 is TGTGCCAGCAGTAGGAGTACTAGCACAGATACGCAGTATTTT.

The V and J genes are TRBV29-1 and TRBJ2-3; 12 nucleotides agree with TRBD2. CDR3 length: 13 residues. The germline CDR1 and CDR2 sequences are SQVTM and ANQGSEA. J gave up 4 bases and V 6 bases, and 2 bases lay outside the gene matches. This CDR3 is CSVRTSGADTQYF. DNA for the CDR3: TGCAGCGTGCGGACTAGCGGGGCAGATACGCAGTATTTT.

This clone has at least ten counts. The rearrangement links TRBV7-2 to TRBJ2-3; 7 nucleotides agree with TRBD2. The CDR3 length is 15 residues. J gave up 2 bases and V 4 bases, and 6 bases lay outside the gene matches. Germline CDR1 reads SGHTA; CDR2 reads FQGNSA. DNA for the CDR3: TGTGCCAGCAGCTCACTAGCGACCGACACAGATACGCAGTATTTT. Amino acids: CASSSLATDTDTQYF.